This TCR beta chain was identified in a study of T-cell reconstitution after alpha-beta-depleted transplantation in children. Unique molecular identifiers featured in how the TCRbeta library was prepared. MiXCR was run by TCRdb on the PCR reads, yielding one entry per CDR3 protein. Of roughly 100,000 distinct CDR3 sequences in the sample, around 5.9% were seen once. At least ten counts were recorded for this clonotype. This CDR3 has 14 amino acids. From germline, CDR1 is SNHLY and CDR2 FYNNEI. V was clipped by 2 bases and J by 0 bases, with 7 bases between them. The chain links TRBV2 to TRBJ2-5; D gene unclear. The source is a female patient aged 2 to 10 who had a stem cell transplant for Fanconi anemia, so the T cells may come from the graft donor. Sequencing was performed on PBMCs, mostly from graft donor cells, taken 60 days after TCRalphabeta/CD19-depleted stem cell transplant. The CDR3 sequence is CASSENGYQETQYF. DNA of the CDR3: TGTGCCAGCAGTGAAAACGGATACCAAGAGACCCAGTACTTC.